This passage covers 25 T cell receptor beta chains from one sample sequenced in a study of T cells in Graves' hyperthyroidism and ophthalmopathy. Amplified TCR beta CDR3 regions came from RNA transcripts. The TCR CDR3 was amplified in a first-round RT-PCR using the HTBI primer set. MiXCR, applied by TCRdb to the multiplex PCR reads, yields one record per CDR3 protein. There are around 270,000 distinct CDR3 sequences in the sample; roughly 20% occur only once, and roughly 39% lies in the top ten. The sequenced sample consisted of blood. The source of these receptors is a middle-aged man with Graves' ophthalmopathy.

The table lists this clonotype with many counts. The genes are TRBV11-2 and TRBJ2-5, with TRBD2 matching over 14 bases. With V trimmed by 5 bases and J by 5 bases, 10 bases remained unmatched. The germline CDR1 and CDR2 sequences are SGHAT and FQNNGV. The CDR3 covers 17 residues. The CDR3, as DNA: TGTGCCAGCAGCCCCGGACTAGCGGGAGGTCCTCGGGAGACCCAGTACTTC. Its translation: CASSPGLAGGPRETQYF.

V usage is TRBV20-1 and J usage is TRBJ2-6, with 9 positions matching TRBD1. The CDR3 sequence is 16 residues long. Germline CDR1 DFQATT, CDR2 SNEGSKA (reference sequence). V gave up 4 bases and J gave up 1 base; unmatched junction bases: 5. CDR3 amino acids: CSANRGRSSGANVLTF. DNA for the CDR3: TGCAGTGCTAACAGGGGGCGAAGTTCTGGGGCCAACGTCCTGACTTTC.

This clonotype occurred many times. The gene calls are TRBV7-3 and TRBJ2-1, with 11 bases matching TRBD2. This CDR3 is 17 amino acids long. The ends lost 5 bases at V and 0 bases at J; junction bases unmatched: 6. Per the germline V gene, CDR1 is SGHTA and CDR2 is FQGTGA. CDR3 sequence (DNA): TGTGCCAGCAGCATAGCGGGAGGGCGGAGCTCCTACAATGAGCAGTTCTTC. Its translation is CASSIAGGRSSYNEQFF. Full variable domain (remainder filled in from reference TRBV7-3 and TRBJ2-1): GAGVSQTPSNKVTEKGKYVELRCDPISGHTALYWYRQSLGQGPEFLIYFQGTGAADDSGLPNDRFFAVRPEGSVSTLKIQRTERGDSAVYLCASSIAGGRSSYNEQFFGPGTRLTVL.

This clonotype was detected only a few times. The chain carries TRBV28 and TRBJ2-7; D may be TRBD1 (7 bases). V gave up 5 bases and J gave up 3 bases, with 14 bases separating them. Germline values: CDR1 MDHEN, CDR2 SYDVKM. The CDR3 consists of 14 residues. The CDR3 protein is CASSVTGRYYEQYF. Written as DNA, the CDR3 is TGTGCCAGCAGTGTGACAGGGAGGTACTACGAGCAGTACTTC.

The V and J genes are TRBV19 and TRBJ1-5, with 10 bases fitting TRBD1. The CDR3 is made up of 13 amino acids. The trim removed 8 bases at V and 5 bases at J, leaving 3 bases unmatched. The germline V gene encodes CDR1 LNHDA and CDR2 SQIVND (reference sequence). CDR3 sequence reads: CASADRGHQPQHF. The CDR3 nucleotides read TGTGCCAGTGCAGACAGGGGGCATCAGCCCCAGCATTTT.

This clonotype was found a few times. This chain joins TRBV2 and TRBJ2-1; 10 bases are shared with TRBD2. Trimming took 6 bases from V and 1 from J; bases not matched to a gene: 9. The CDR3 extends over 17 amino acids. Germline-derived CDR1 and CDR2 are SNHLY and FYNNEI. CDR3 coding DNA: TGTGCCAGCAGGGACAGAGCGGGAGGGCCTTCCTACAATGAGCAGTTCTTC. It specifies CASRDRAGGPSYNEQFF.

In this sample, this clonotype turned up many times. The chain couples TRBV18 to TRBJ2-6; D is ambiguous. This CDR3 comprises 14 residues. Germline V CDR1 and CDR2: KGHSH, LQKENI. V was shortened by 4 bases and J by 4 bases, with 8 bases between the two germline ends. The CDR3 sequence is CASSRGVGANVLTF. In nucleotides, the CDR3 is TGTGCCAGCTCACGGGGTGTCGGGGCCAACGTCCTGACTTTC.

The chain has TRBV5-1 and TRBJ2-7, with D possibly matching TRBD2 (6 bases). The V end was cut by 1 base, the J end by 5 bases, with 10 bases between. CDR1 and CDR2 from the germline V gene are SGHRS and YFSETQ. This CDR3 contains 13 residues. DNA of the CDR3: TGCGCCAGCAGCTTGATGGGGGGAAACGAGCAGTACTTC. The encoded protein is CASSLMGGNEQYF.

The rearrangement links TRBV30 to TRBJ1-5; 11 nucleotides line up with TRBD1. The CDR3 runs to 19 residues. Germline-derived CDR1 and CDR2 are GTSNPN and SVGIG (reference sequence). J gave up 1 base and V 3 bases, and 14 bases lay outside the gene matches. CDR3 protein: CAWRGQGGLLRLSNQPQHF. The CDR3 region has the DNA TGTGCCTGGAGGGGACAGGGGGGCTTATTAAGGTTGAGCAATCAGCCCCAGCATTTT.

This clonotype appeared a few times. The CDR3 DNA is TGTGCCAGTAGTAATACAGGGACCGGGGGTGAGCAGTTCTTC. Translating it yields CASSNTGTGGEQFF. The chain combines TRBV19 with TRBJ2-1; D could derive from TRBD1 or TRBD2 (6 bases each). Deletions cut 4 bases from V and 9 bases from J, with 16 bases between. Germline V gene data show CDR1 as LNHDA and CDR2 as SQIVND (reference sequence). The CDR3 sequence is 14 residues long.

This clonotype came up a few times. The CDR3 sequence: CASSSLGTGDQYF. For the CDR3, the DNA is TGTGCCAGCAGTTCACTGGGGACAGGGGACCAGTACTTC. The chain is built from TRBV7-9 and TRBJ2-5; TRBD1 matches 10 bases. CDR3 length: 13 amino acids. V was clipped by 6 bases and J by 10 bases; unmatched bases: 8. The germline gives CDR1 SEHNR, CDR2 FQNEAQ (reference sequence).

The V and J genes are TRBV6-2 or TRBV6-3 and TRBJ2-1; 11 nucleotides align to TRBD2. After removal of 6 bases from V and 6 bases from J, the junction contained 10 bases not matched to a gene. Germline V gene sequence: CDR1 MNHEY, CDR2 SVGEGT. The CDR3 runs to 16 residues. CDR3 sequence: CASSLAGGPDPNEQFF. CDR3 DNA sequence: TGTGCCAGCAGCTTAGCGGGAGGGCCCGACCCCAATGAGCAGTTCTTC.

J is TRBJ2-5 and V is TRBV11-1, with 14 bases matching TRBD2. V lost 5 bases, J lost 3 bases, and 5 bases stayed unmatched. The CDR3 length is 16 residues. Looked up from germline, CDR1 is SGHAT and CDR2 is FQDESV (reference sequence). Here the CDR3 reads CASSPGLAGEEETQYF. CDR3 nucleotides: TGTGCCAGCAGCCCGGGACTAGCGGGAGAGGAAGAGACCCAGTACTTC.

This rearrangement joins TRBV7-9 to TRBJ2-3; tentatively, D is TRBD1 or TRBD2 (5 bases each). With 8 bases removed from V and 6 bases from J, the gap between germline ends came to 12 bases. Germline assignment: CDR1 SEHNR and CDR2 FQNEAQ (reference sequence). The CDR3 sequence is 12 residues long. The CDR3 reads CASWGPPDTQYF. The DNA for the CDR3 is TGTGCCAGCTGGGGACCGCCCGATACGCAGTATTTT.

The chain has TRBV5-1 and TRBJ2-1; weak D call: TRBD1 (8 bases). There are 15 residues in the CDR3. The germline CDR1 and CDR2 sequences are SGHRS and YFSETQ. Deletions cut 0 bases from V and 12 bases from J, with 19 bases between. The CDR3 spells CASSLDTGGETPQFF. CDR3 bases: TGCGCCAGCAGCTTGGACACAGGGGGGGAGACTCCGCAGTTCTTC.

The chain has TRBV6-4 and TRBJ2-7; 10 bases agree with TRBD2. Germline CDR1 reads MRHNA; CDR2 reads SNTAGT. Trimming at V came to 9 bases and at J to 3 bases, leaving 8 bases not matched to a gene. There are 14 residues in the CDR3. For the CDR3, the DNA is TGTGCCAGATTCACGAGCGGGAGGGTCTACGAGCAGTACTTC. This encodes CARFTSGRVYEQYF.

CDR3 in DNA: TGTGCCAGCAGTGAGACTAGCGGTTTTGAGTTCTTC. This translates into CASSETSGFEFF. The chain links TRBV6-1 to TRBJ2-1, with 9 bases aligning to TRBD2. The ends lost 3 bases at V and 14 bases at J; junction bases unmatched: 5. Germline CDR1 and CDR2: MNHNS and SASEGT. The CDR3 covers 12 residues.

This clonotype was observed a handful of times. CDR3 sequence: CASSVDAGSSYEQYF. The CDR3 DNA sequence: TGTGCCAGCAGCGTAGATGCGGGGAGCTCCTACGAGCAGTACTTC. The chain employs TRBV9 and TRBJ2-7, with D perhaps TRBD2 (6 bases). Trimming stripped 0 bases from V and 0 bases from J, with 10 bases between. The CDR3 spans 15 residues. Germline V gives CDR1 SGDLS, CDR2 YYNGEE. Based on the CDR3 plus reference TRBV9 and TRBJ2-7, the full variable domain is DSGVTQTPKHLITATGQRVTLRCSPRSGDLSVYWYQQSLDQGLQFLIQYYNGEERAKGNILERFSAQQFPDLHSELNLSSLELGDSALYFCASSVDAGSSYEQYFGPGTRLTVT.

The chain has TRBV7-3 and TRBJ2-2; TRBD1 matches 7 bases. After removal of 6 bases from V and 1 base from J, the junction contained 2 bases not matched to a gene. Germline V gene data show CDR1 as SGHTA and CDR2 as FQGTGA. This CDR3 region has 14 residues. The CDR3 spells CASRRQGNTGELFF. The CDR3 nucleotides are TGTGCCAGCAGACGACAGGGGAACACCGGGGAGCTGTTTTTT.

This CDR3 reads CATSRSRTPLNIQYF. As DNA, the CDR3 is TGTGCCACCAGCAGATCAAGGACACCCCTAAACATTCAGTACTTC. The gene calls are TRBV15 and TRBJ2-4, with D perhaps TRBD1 (5 bases). The CDR3 spans 15 residues. Per germline, CDR1 LNHNV and CDR2 YYDKDF (reference sequence). The V and J ends lost 2 bases and 6 bases respectively, with 14 bases between them.

This clonotype was seen at least ten times. The chain is built from TRBV3-1 and TRBJ2-5, with D perhaps matching TRBD1 (6 bases). CDR1 is LGHDT and CDR2 is YNNKEL in the germline V gene (reference sequence). CDR3 length equals 15 residues. Trimming shortened V by 0 bases and J by 5 bases, and 13 bases separated the two germline ends. As DNA, the CDR3 is TGTGCCAGCAGCCAAGATCAAACAGGGTGGGAGACCCAGTACTTC. It translates to CASSQDQTGWETQYF.

This clonotype came up a few times. One end of the junction fails to match germline, which may point to a read error. V and J are TRBV7-7 and TRBJ2-1; TRBD2 is a possible D gene (6 bases). Per germline, CDR1 SSHAT and CDR2 FNYEAQ (reference sequence). The CDR3 consists of 16 residues. CDR3 bases: TGTGCTAGCAGCCCTACGCCCGGGACTTCCTACAATGAGCAGTTCTTC. This encodes CASSPTPGTSYNEQFF. Filled out from reference TRBV7-7 and TRBJ2-1, the complete variable domain reads GAGVSQSPRYKVTKRGQDVTLRCDPISSHATLYWYQQALGQGPEFLTYFNYEAQPDKSGLPSDRFSAERPEGSISTLTIQRTEQRDSAMYRCASSPTPGTSYNEQFFGPGTRLTVL.

V gene TRBV12-3 or TRBV12-4 combines with J gene TRBJ2-1, with D possibly matching TRBD2 (5 bases). This CDR3 spans 18 amino acids. The V end lost 6 bases, the J end lost 0 bases, and 21 bases lay between the germline ends. The DNA for the CDR3 is TGTGCCAGCAGCCCCTCCGGGAAGGGTGGTGGCTCCTACAATGAGCAGTTCTTC. Translated, it gives CASSPSGKGGGSYNEQFF.

This chain links TRBV18 with TRBJ1-1; TRBD1 aligns across 8 bases. The CDR3 length is 19 residues. The V and J ends lost 3 bases and 6 bases, in that order; junction bases with no gene match: 21. Germline V lookup: CDR1 KGHSH, CDR2 LQKENI. The CDR3 bases are TGTGCCAGCTCACCCAGGGGAAGGGCAGGGGGCAGAGATGGGCCTGAAGCTTTCTTT. This gives the protein CASSPRGRAGGRDGPEAFF. Full variable domain (missing parts from reference TRBV18 and TRBJ1-1): NAGVMQNPRHLVRRRGQEARLRCSPMKGHSHVYWYRQLPEEGLKFMVYLQKENIIDESGMPKERFSAEFPKEGPSILRIQQVVRGDSAAYFCASSPRGRAGGRDGPEAFFGQGTRLTVV.

This clonotype was counted many times. The chain has TRBV7-9 and TRBJ2-1; TRBD1 matches at 8 bases. V shed 4 bases, J shed 5 bases, and the junction held 16 bases outside the gene matches. The CDR3 has 18 residues. Germline CDR1 reads SEHNR; CDR2 reads FQNEAQ (reference sequence). CDR3: CASSSQGATQGRHNEQFF. As DNA, the CDR3 is TGTGCCAGCAGCTCCCAGGGGGCCACACAGGGGAGGCACAATGAGCAGTTCTTC.